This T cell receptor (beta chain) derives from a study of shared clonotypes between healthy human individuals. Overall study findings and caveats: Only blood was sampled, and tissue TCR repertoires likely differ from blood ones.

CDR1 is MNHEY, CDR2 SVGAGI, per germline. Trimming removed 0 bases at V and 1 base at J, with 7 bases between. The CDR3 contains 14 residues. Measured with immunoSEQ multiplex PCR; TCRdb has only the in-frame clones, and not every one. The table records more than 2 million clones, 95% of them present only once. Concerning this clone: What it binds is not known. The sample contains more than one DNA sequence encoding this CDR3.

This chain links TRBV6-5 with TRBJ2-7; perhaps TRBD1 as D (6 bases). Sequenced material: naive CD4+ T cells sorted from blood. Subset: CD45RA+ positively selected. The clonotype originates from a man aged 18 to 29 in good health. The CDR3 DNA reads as TGTGCCAGCAGTTACTCCAGGGGATCCTACGAGCAGTACTTC. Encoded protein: CASSYSRGSYEQYF.